A selection of T cell receptor beta chains follows, all from one sample in a study of beta chain features in type 1 diabetes. The assay was immunoSEQ multiplex PCR, and TCRdb's table has in-frame clones only and misses some. Of 250,000 or so clones detected, 25% to 30% appear once; the ten largest clones hold 3% to 4%. Sequencing used central memory CD4+ T cells from blood. The receptors originated from a man under 40 in good health. The CDR3 runs from the conserved cysteine through the conserved F or W. D genes are given only for firm matches. Clone size is given for some rows only: seen once, a few or many times, or a class if the clone is expanded.

clone size | J gene | D gene | CDR3 length | V gene | CDR3 DNA | CDR3 protein
. | TRBJ2-3 | . | 15 | TRBV5-1 | TGCGCCAGCAGCCTCGAACCTCAGCGTGCAGATACGCAGTATTTT | CASSLEPQRADTQYF
. | TRBJ1-2 | TRBD1 | 17 | TRBV5-1 | TGCGCCAGCAGCTTTGGGACAGGGGTGTCAGCTAACTATGGCTACACCTTC | CASSFGTGVSANYGYTF
few | TRBJ2-5 | . | 15 | TRBV7-9 | TGTGCCAGCAGCTTAGATCACGGGAGCCTCGAGGAGCAGTACTTC | CASSLDHGSLEEQYF
. | TRBJ2-3 | . | 16 | TRBV7-2 | TGTGCCAGCAGCTCGCCTAACGGCGGGAACACAGATACGCAGTATTTT | CASSSPNGGNTDTQYF
. | TRBJ2-3 | . | 15 | TRBV28 | TGTGCCAGCAGTTTTATCAGGGGTCAAACAGATACGCAGTATTTT | CASSFIRGQTDTQYF
. | TRBJ2-1 | TRBD2 | 17 | TRBV11-2 | TGTGCCAGCACTTTTGCGGCGGGAGGTTCCTCCTACAATGAGCAGTTCTTC | CASTFAAGGSSYNEQFF
few | TRBJ2-3 | TRBD2 | 16 | TRBV18 | TGTGCCAGCTCACCATCGAGCGGGACTAGCACAGATACGCAGTATTTT | CASSPSSGTSTDTQYF
. | TRBJ2-7 | TRBD1 | 15 | TRBV5-1 | TGCGCCAGCAGCTTGGTCGGGACAGGGCCATACGAGCAGTACTTC | CASSLVGTGPYEQYF
. | TRBJ2-1 | TRBD2 | 16 | TRBV13 | TGTGCCAGCAGCCGCAAGCGGGAGCTTTTCGGGTTTGAGCAGTTCTTC | CASSRKRELFGFEQFF
. | TRBJ2-5 | . | 12 | TRBV5-6 | TGTGCCAGCGCGACAGAAGGAGAGACCCAGTACTTC | CASATEGETQYF
few | TRBJ2-3 | TRBD2 | 15 | TRBV7-2 | TGTGCCAGCAGCTTAGGGACTAGCGACACAGATACGCAGTATTTT | CASSLGTSDTDTQYF
. | TRBJ2-5 | . | 14 | TRBV19 | TGTGCCAGTAGTCCACCAGGCCACCAAGAGACCCAGTACTTC | CASSPPGHQETQYF
. | TRBJ2-1 | . | 12 | TRBV5-6 | TGTGCCAGCAGCTTGCCGAACAATGAGCAGTTCTTC | CASSLPNNEQFF
. | TRBJ2-7 | . | 12 | TRBV7-9 | TGTGCCAGCAGCCGCGGGACCGCCGAGCAGTACTTC | CASSRGTAEQYF
. | TRBJ2-3 | . | 14 | TRBV7-9 | TGTGCCACCCCCACCGCGAAGGGCACAGATACGCAGTATTTT | CATPTAKGTDTQYF
. | TRBJ2-3 | TRBD2 | 14 | TRBV30 | TGTGCCTGGGCACGGGGGGGCGACACAGATACGCAGTATTTT | CAWARGGDTDTQYF
. | TRBJ1-6 | . | 14 | TRBV7-9 | TGTGCCAGCAGCTTAGCACAGAGTTGGGCACCCCTCCACTTT | CASSLAQSWAPLHF
. | TRBJ1-3 | . | 14 | TRBV18 | TGTGCCAGCTCACCACAGGGATCTGGAAACACCATATATTTT | CASSPQGSGNTIYF
. | TRBJ1-5 | . | 15 | TRBV6-1 | TGTGCCAGCAGCAAGGAGTTTTCGTGGGATCAGCCCCAGCATTTT | CASSKEFSWDQPQHF
. | TRBJ1-5 | TRBD1 | 14 | TRBV10-3 | TGTGCCATCAGTGTGGGACAGGAAGGTCAGCCCCAGCATTTT | CAISVGQEGQPQHF
once | TRBJ1-1 | . | 13 | TRBV5-1 | TGCGCCAGCAGCTTGGCAGGAAACGGTGAAGCTTTCTTT | CASSLAGNGEAFF
few | TRBJ1-3 | TRBD1 | 14 | TRBV29-1 | TGCAGCGTTGTTGGACAGGAGTCTGGAAACACCATATATTTT | CSVVGQESGNTIYF
many | TRBJ1-1 | TRBD1 | 17 | TRBV15 | TGTGCCACCAGCAGGGACAGGCGCGTTCCCATGAACACTGAAGCTTTCTTT | CATSRDRRVPMNTEAFF
. | TRBJ1-2 | . | 15 | TRBV28 | TGTGCCAGCAGTCCCCACGGGGGACTTAACTATGGCTACACCTTC | CASSPHGGLNYGYTF
. | TRBJ2-5 | . | 12 | TRBV30 | TGTGCCTGGAACCAGGGGCAAGAGACCCAGTACTTC | CAWNQGQETQYF
. | TRBJ2-3 | . | 14 | TRBV5-1 | TGCGCCAGCAGACAGGGACTTAGCACAGATACGCAGTATTTT | CASRQGLSTDTQYF
few | TRBJ2-7 | TRBD1 | 14 | TRBV5-1 | TGCGCCAGCAGTTCGGACAGGGGCGGGGACGAGCAGTACTTC | CASSSDRGGDEQYF
. | TRBJ2-7 | TRBD2 | 17 | TRBV14 | TGTGCCAGCAGCCAAGAGGCGGAGGGAGGGAGCTCCTACGAGCAGTACTTC | CASSQEAEGGSSYEQYF
few | TRBJ2-5 | . | 17 | TRBV5-6 | TGTGCCAGCAGCTTACTACGAGGGGCCGCCTCAAGAGAGACCCAGTACTTC | CASSLLRGAASRETQYF
. | TRBJ1-1 | . | 13 | TRBV11-2 | TGTGCCAGCAGCCGGAATCGAGGCACTGAAGCTTTCTTT | CASSRNRGTEAFF
. | TRBJ1-2 | . | 13 | TRBV2 | TGTGCCAGCAGTGATGGCCACACATATGGCTACACCTTC | CASSDGHTYGYTF